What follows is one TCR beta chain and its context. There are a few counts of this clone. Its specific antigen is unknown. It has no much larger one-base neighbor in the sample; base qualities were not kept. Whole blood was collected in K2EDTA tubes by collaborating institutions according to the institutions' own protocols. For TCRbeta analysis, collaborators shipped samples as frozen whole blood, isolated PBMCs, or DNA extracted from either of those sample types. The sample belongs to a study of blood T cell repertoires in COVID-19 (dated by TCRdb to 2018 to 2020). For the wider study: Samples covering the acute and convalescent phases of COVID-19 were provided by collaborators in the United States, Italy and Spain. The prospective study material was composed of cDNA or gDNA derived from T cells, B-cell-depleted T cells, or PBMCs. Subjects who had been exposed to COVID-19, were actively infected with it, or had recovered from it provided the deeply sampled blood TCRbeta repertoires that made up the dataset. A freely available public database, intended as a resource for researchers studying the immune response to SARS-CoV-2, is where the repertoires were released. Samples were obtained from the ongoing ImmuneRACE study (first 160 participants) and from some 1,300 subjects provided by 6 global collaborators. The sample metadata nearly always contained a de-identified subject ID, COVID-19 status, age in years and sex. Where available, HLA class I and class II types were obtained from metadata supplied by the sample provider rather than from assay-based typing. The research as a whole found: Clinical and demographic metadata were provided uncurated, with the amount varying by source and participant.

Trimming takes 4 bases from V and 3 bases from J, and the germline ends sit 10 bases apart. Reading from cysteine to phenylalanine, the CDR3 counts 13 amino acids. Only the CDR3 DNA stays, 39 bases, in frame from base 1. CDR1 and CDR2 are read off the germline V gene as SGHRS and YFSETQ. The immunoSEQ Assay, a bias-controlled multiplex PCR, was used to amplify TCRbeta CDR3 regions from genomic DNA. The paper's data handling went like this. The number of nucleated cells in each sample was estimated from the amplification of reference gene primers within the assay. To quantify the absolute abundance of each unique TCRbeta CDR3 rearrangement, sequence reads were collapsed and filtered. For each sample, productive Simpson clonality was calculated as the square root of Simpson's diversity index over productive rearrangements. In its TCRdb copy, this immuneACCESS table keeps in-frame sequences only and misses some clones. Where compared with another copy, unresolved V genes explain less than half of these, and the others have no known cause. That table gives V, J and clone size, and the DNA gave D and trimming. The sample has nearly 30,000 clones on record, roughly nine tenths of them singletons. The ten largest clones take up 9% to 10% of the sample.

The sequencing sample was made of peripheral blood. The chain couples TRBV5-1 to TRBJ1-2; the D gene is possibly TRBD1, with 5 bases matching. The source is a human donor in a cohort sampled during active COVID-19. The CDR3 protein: CASSRDRDYGYTF. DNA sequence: TGCGCCAGCAGCCGTGACAGAGACTATGGCTACACCTTC. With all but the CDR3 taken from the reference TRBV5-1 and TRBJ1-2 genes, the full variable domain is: KAGVTQTPRYLIKTRGQQVTLSCSPISGHRSVSWYQQTPGQGLQFLFEYFSETQRNKGNFPGRFSGRQFSNSRSEMNVSTLELGDSALYLCASSRDRDYGYTFGSGTRLTVV.